This T cell receptor beta chain was sequenced during a study of shared clonotypes between healthy human individuals. About this clone itself: Its antigen is unknown.

Some clones are missing from TCRdb's copy, which holds only in-frame ones; the method was immunoSEQ multiplex PCR. Of some 1.4 million clones in the sample, 96% were seen once. Findings and limits, study-wide: Sharing across four donors was highest in naive CD4 (around 5%) and lowest in memory CD8 (about 0.4%).

Germline loops: CDR1 SGHRS, CDR2 YFSETQ. CDR3 size: 14 residues. After removal of 7 bases from V and 2 bases from J, the junction contained 6 bases not matched to a gene. This receptor was taken from a man aged 25-45 years in good health. J is TRBJ2-7 and V is TRBV5-1; 10 bases are a match to TRBD1. The material sequenced was naive CD4+ T cells sorted from blood. Subset in this sample: CD45RA+ positively selected. CDR3 protein: CASGGQGGTYEQYF. The CDR3 region has the DNA TGCGCCAGCGGAGGACAGGGGGGAACCTACGAGCAGTACTTC. The variable domain in full, with the rest retrieved from reference TRBV5-1 and TRBJ2-7, is KAGVTQTPRYLIKTRGQQVTLSCSPISGHRSVSWYQQTPGQGLQFLFEYFSETQRNKGNFPGRFSGRQFSNSRSEMNVSTLELGDSALYLCASGGQGGTYEQYFGPGTRLTVT.